This paragraph reports one T cell receptor (beta chain). Assay used: immunoSEQ multiplex PCR; TCRdb lists only in-frame clones, some missing. The sample records about 140,000 clones, roughly 80% being singletons. The CDR3 totals 17 residues. With V trimmed by 1 base and J by 2 bases, 10 bases remained unmatched. In germline, CDR1 is SGHTA, CDR2 FQGNSA. The data belong to a study of cytotoxic CD8 clonotypes in ibrutinib-treated CLL. Study as a whole: Among the samples, the mean was roughly 260,000 productive templates and fewer than 95,000 productive rearrangements.

Frozen-stored PBMCs produced approximately 1.9 micrograms of genomic DNA for TCR beta libraries. The rearrangement links TRBV7-2 to TRBJ2-7; 8 nucleotides match TRBD2. The specimen comprised PBMCs, sampled after 12 months of ibrutinib treatment. This receptor was taken from a human donor with chronic lymphocytic leukemia. The CDR3 protein is CASSLGTSLGGTYEQYF. The CDR3 DNA reads as TGTGCCAGCAGCTTAGGGACTAGCTTAGGGGGAACCTACGAGCAGTACTTC.